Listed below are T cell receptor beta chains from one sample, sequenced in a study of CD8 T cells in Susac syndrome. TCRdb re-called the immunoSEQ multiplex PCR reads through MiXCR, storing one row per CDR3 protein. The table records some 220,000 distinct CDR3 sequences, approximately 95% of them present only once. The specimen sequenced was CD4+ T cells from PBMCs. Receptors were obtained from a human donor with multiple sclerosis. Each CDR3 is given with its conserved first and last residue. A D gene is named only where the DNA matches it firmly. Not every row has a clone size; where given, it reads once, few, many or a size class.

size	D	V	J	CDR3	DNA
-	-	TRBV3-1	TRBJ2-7	CASSQDETAYEQYF	TGTGCCAGCAGCCAAGACGAGACAGCCTACGAGCAGTACTTC
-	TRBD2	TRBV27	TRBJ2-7	CASSFGVAGGYEQYF	TGTGCCAGCAGTTTTGGGGTAGCGGGGGGGTACGAGCAGTACTTC
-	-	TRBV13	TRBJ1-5	CASSSRGNPPQHF	TGTGCCAGCAGCTCGAGGGGAAACCCGCCCCAGCATTTT
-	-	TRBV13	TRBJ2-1	CASSTYRGSYNEQFF	TGTGCCAGCAGCACGTATCGTGGTAGTTACAATGAGCAGTTCTTC
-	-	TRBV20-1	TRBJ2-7	CSAREGGYEQYF	TGCAGTGCTAGAGAAGGGGGCTACGAGCAGTACTTC
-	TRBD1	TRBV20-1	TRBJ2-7	CSARPTGGNSDEQYF	TGCAGTGCTAGACCAACAGGGGGAAATAGCGACGAGCAGTACTTC
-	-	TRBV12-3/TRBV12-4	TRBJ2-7	CAARRGREQYF	TGTGCCGCTCGGAGGGGCCGCGAGCAGTACTTC
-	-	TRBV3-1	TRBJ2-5	CASSQDQQTQYF	TGTGCCAGCAGCCAAGACCAGCAGACCCAGTACTTC
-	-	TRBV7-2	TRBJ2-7	CASSLTPTREQYF	TGTGCCAGCAGCTTAACCCCTACGCGCGAGCAGTACTTC
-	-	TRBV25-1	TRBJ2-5	CASSEYVGTQYF	TGTGCCAGCAGTGAATATGTAGGGACCCAGTACTTC
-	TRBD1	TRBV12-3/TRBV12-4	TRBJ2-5	CASSLSRGPQETQYF	TGTGCCAGCAGTTTATCAAGGGGGCCCCAAGAGACCCAGTACTTC
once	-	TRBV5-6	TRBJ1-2	CASSLDRFFGYTF	TGTGCCAGCAGCTTGGACAGGTTCTTTGGCTACACCTTC
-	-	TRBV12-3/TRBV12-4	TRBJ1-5	CASSGPQASNQPQHF	TGTGCCAGCAGCGGGCCCCAAGCTAGCAATCAGCCCCAGCATTTT
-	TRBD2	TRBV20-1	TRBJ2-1	CSARGLASHNEQFF	TGCAGTGCTAGGGGACTAGCGTCCCACAATGAGCAGTTCTTC
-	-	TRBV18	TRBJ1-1	CASSQQVNTEAFF	TGTGCCAGCTCACAACAGGTGAACACTGAAGCTTTCTTT
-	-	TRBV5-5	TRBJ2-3	CASSPAPSGGTDTQYF	TGTGCCAGCAGCCCAGCGCCTTCGGGTGGCACAGATACGCAGTATTTT
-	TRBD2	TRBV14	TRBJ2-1	CASRAGTSGNEQFF	TGTGCCAGCAGGGCCGGGACTAGCGGGAATGAGCAGTTCTTC
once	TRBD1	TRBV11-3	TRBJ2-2	CASSLTGGLTGELFF	TGTGCCAGCAGCTTGACAGGGGGGCTCACCGGGGAGCTGTTTTTT
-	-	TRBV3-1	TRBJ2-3	CASSQESGTDTQYF	TGTGCCAGCAGCCAAGAATCGGGAACAGATACGCAGTATTTT
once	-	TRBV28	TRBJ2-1	CASSLGPGMYNEQFF	TGTGCCAGCAGTTTAGGGCCAGGGATGTACAATGAGCAGTTCTTC
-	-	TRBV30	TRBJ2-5	CAWSAVARRGTQYF	TGTGCCTGGAGTGCGGTAGCCCGCAGGGGGACCCAGTACTTC
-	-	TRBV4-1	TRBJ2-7	CASSQEGQQGHTYEQYF	TGCGCCAGCAGCCAAGAGGGGCAACAGGGACACACCTACGAGCAGTACTTC
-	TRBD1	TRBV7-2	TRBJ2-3	CASSLVRTGPSWYF	TGTGCCAGCAGCTTAGTCCGGACAGGGCCCTCGTGGTATTTT
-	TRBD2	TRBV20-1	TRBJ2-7	CSAVAGAPYEQYF	TGCAGTGCTGTAGCGGGAGCGCCCTACGAGCAGTACTTC
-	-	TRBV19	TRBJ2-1	CASSIAKVDEQFF	TGTGCCAGTAGTATAGCAAAGGTCGATGAGCAGTTCTTC
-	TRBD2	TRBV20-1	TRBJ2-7	CSAPGISGSREQYF	TGCAGTGCCCCCGGGATTAGCGGGAGTAGAGAGCAGTACTTC
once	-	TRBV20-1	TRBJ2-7	CSASSYEQYF	TGCAGTGCTAGTTCCTACGAGCAGTACTTC
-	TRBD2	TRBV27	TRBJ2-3	CASRPRVAGGPQYF	TGTGCCAGCAGGCCCCGGGTAGCGGGAGGACCCCAGTATTTT
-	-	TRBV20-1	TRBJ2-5	CSASGGTNLQETQYF	TGCAGTGCTAGCGGGGGAACCAACCTACAAGAGACCCAGTACTTC
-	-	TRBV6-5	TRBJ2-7	CASSNTRGYEQYF	TGTGCCAGCAGTAACACCCGGGGGTACGAGCAGTACTTC
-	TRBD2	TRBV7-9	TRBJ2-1	CASSSDRGLAGVNEQFF	TGTGCCAGCAGCTCCGACCGGGGACTAGCGGGAGTAAATGAGCAGTTCTTC
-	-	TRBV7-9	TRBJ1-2	CASSLSGRNYGYTF	TGTGCCAGCAGCTTATCAGGGAGGAACTATGGCTACACCTTC
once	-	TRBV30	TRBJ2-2	CAWSEWDPSAGELFF	TGTGCCTGGAGTGAATGGGATCCGTCGGCCGGGGAGCTGTTTTTT
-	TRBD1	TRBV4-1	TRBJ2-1	CASSQVLHGTGDEQFF	TGCGCCAGCAGCCAAGTCCTCCACGGGACAGGTGATGAGCAGTTCTTC
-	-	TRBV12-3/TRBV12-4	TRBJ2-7	CASSLGGVDYEQYF	TGTGCCAGCAGCCTCGGGGGTGTGGATTACGAGCAGTACTTC
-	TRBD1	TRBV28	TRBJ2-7	CASNQQGSYEQYF	TGTGCCAGCAACCAACAGGGGTCCTACGAGCAGTACTTC
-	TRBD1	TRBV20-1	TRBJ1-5	CSATGAGGGFQPQHF	TGCAGTGCGACAGGGGCAGGGGGCGGGTTTCAGCCCCAGCATTTT
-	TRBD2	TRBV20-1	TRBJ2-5	CRWTSGRQETQYF	TGCAGATGGACTAGCGGGAGACAAGAGACCCAGTACTTC
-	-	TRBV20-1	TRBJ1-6	CSARELGYSPLHF	TGCAGTGCCAGGGAATTAGGGTATTCACCCCTCCACTTT
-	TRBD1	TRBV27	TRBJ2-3	CASSFWDRGVTDTQYF	TGTGCCAGCAGTTTCTGGGACAGGGGGGTAACAGATACGCAGTATTTT
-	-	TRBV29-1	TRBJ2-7	CSVLTGPYEQYF	TGCAGCGTCCTGACAGGACCTTACGAGCAGTACTTC
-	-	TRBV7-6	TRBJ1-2	CASSSSDGLGYTF	TGTGCCAGCAGCTCCAGCGACGGCTTAGGCTACACCTTC
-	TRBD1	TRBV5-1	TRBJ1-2	CASSPWDRVNYGYTF	TGCGCCAGCAGCCCGTGGGACAGGGTAAACTATGGCTACACCTTC
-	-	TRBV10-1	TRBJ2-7	CASSSGTPGYEQYF	TGCGCCAGCAGCTCCGGGACTCCGGGGTACGAGCAGTACTTC
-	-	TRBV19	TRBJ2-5	CASSISRGLNQETQYF	TGTGCCAGTAGTATCTCGCGGGGGCTAAACCAAGAGACCCAGTACTTC